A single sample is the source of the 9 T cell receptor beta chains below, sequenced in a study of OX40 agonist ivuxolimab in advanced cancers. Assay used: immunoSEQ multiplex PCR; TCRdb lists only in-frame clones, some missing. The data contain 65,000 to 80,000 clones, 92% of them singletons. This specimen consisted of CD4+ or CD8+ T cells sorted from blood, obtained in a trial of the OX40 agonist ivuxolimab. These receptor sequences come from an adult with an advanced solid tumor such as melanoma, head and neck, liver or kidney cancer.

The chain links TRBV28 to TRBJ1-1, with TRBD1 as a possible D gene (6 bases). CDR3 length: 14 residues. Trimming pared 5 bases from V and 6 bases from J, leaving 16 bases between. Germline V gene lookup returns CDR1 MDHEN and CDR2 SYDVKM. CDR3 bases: TGTGCCAGCAGTGGGGGCAGGGGACGTGCTGAAGCTTTCTTT. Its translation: CASSGGRGRAEAFF.

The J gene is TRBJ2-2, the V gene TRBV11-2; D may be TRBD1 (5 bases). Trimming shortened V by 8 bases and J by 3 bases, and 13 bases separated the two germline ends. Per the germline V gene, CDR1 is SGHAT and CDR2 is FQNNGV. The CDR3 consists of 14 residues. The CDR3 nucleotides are TGTGCCAGCCGGTGGATGACAGACACCGGGGAGCTGTTTTTT. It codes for CASRWMTDTGELFF.

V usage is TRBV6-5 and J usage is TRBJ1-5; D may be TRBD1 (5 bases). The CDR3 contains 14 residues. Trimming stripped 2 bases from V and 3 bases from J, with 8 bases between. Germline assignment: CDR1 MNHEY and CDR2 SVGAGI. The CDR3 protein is CASSYRGDNQPQHF. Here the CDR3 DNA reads TGTGCCAGCAGTTACAGGGGAGACAATCAGCCCCAGCATTTT.

The CDR3 is CGRRRNTEAFF. The DNA of the CDR3 is TGCGGACGGAGAAGAAACACTGAAGCTTTCTTT. The V gene is TRBV20-1, the J gene TRBJ1-1; D is uncertain. The CDR3 contains 11 residues. Germline V CDR1 and CDR2: DFQATT, SNEGSKA (reference sequence).

The CDR3 reads CASSPLGHTDTQYF. CDR3 DNA sequence: TGTGCCAGCAGCCCCCTGGGCCACACAGATACGCAGTATTTT. This rearrangement joins TRBV11-3 to TRBJ2-3; D is uncertain. Germline assignment: CDR1 SGHNT and CDR2 YENEEA. Trimming stripped 5 bases from V and 2 bases from J, with 11 bases between. The CDR3 sequence is 14 residues long.

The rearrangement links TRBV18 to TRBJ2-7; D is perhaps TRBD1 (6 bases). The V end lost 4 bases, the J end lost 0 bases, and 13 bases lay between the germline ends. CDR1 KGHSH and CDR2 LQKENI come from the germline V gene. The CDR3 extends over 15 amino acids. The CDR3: CASSLSGAGSYEQYF. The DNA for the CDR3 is TGTGCCAGCTCACTTTCAGGGGCCGGCTCCTACGAGCAGTACTTC.

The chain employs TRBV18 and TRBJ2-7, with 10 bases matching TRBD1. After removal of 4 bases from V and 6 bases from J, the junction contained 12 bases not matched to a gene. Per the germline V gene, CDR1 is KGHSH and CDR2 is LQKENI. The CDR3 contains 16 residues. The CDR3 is CASSQNSGTGASEQYF. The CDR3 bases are TGTGCCAGCTCACAAAACTCCGGGACAGGGGCCAGCGAGCAGTACTTC.

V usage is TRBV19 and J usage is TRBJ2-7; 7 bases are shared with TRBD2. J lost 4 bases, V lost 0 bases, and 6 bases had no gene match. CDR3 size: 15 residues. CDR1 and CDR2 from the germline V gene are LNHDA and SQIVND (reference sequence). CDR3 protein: CASSIEAGVQYEQYF. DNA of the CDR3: TGTGCCAGTAGTATAGAGGCGGGAGTCCAGTACGAGCAGTACTTC.

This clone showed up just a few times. Here the CDR3 reads CASSVGPGQNYEQYF. The CDR3 DNA follows: TGTGCCAGCAGCGTGGGCCCCGGGCAGAACTACGAGCAGTACTTC. This rearrangement joins TRBV7-8 to TRBJ2-7; no reliable D call. Germline loops: CDR1 SGHVS, CDR2 FQNEAQ. CDR3 length equals 15 residues. V was pared by 5 bases and J by 3 bases, with 17 bases between.